This T cell receptor (beta chain) comes out of a study of shared clonotypes between healthy human individuals. The assay was carried out at the deep level. 150 to 250 ng DNA, around 30,000 T cell genomes, went into each sorted-subset replicate PCR. Sequenced by immunoSEQ multiplex PCR; TCRdb stores in-frame clones only, minus some. Of under 600,000 clones detected, roughly 95% appear once; the ten largest clones hold around 0.066%. The CDR3 has 14 amino acids. Deletions cut 4 bases from V and 7 bases from J, with 16 bases between. From germline, CDR1 is SGHTS and CDR2 YDEGEE. Among the donors, all were Caucasian adults who lived in Nashville, Tennessee.

The origin of this receptor is a woman aged 25 to 39 in good health. The sample taken for sequencing was naive CD4+ T cells sorted from blood. The subset: CD45RA+ positively selected. The chain recombines TRBV5-8 with TRBJ2-3; D may be TRBD2 (6 bases). This CDR3 is CASSTGLALNTQYF. The CDR3 coding sequence is TGTGCCAGCAGCACGGGACTTGCCCTAAATACGCAGTATTTT.